A single sample gave rise to the 5 T cell receptor beta chains below, sequenced in a study of identical twins. TCRdb passed the 5' RACE reads through MiXCR, listing each CDR3 protein once. In the table there are approximately 700,000 distinct CDR3 sequences, approximately 6.1% of which are singletons. Sequenced sample: naive T cells sorted from blood. These receptors all stem from a young man in good health.

This clonotype was seen ten or more times. This chain uses TRBV4-1 with TRBJ2-1; D is perhaps TRBD2 (5 bases). Germline V gene data show CDR1 as MGHRA and CDR2 as YSYEKL. V shed 1 base and J shed 0 bases, with 13 bases lying between them. This CDR3 is built from 17 residues. CDR3 loop: CASSQGLAMSSYNEQFF. CDR3 nucleotide sequence: TGCGCCAGCAGCCAAGGATTAGCGATGAGCTCCTACAATGAGCAGTTCTTC.

This clonotype was observed many times. The V gene is TRBV20-1, the J gene TRBJ1-4; 11 positions match TRBD1. CDR1 and CDR2 (germline): DFQATT, SNEGSKA (reference sequence). CDR3 length: 12 residues. CDR3 in amino acids: CSAGQGDEKLFF. The CDR3 DNA reads as TGCAGCGCGGGACAGGGGGATGAAAAACTGTTTTTT.

This clonotype has a handful of counts. The genes are TRBV12-3 or TRBV12-4 and TRBJ2-7; D perhaps matches TRBD1 (5 bases). The length of the CDR3 is 14 residues. V shed 6 bases and J shed 3 bases, with 15 bases lying between them. DNA of the CDR3: TGTGCCAGCAGGGGGCCGGGCCGATACTACGAGCAGTACTTC. This codes for CASRGPGRYYEQYF.

For this clonotype: Given a much more abundant clone one base away, this may be a read error. J is TRBJ2-7 and V is TRBV11-2; a weak D match, TRBD1 (5 bases). This CDR3 is 13 amino acids long. V was trimmed by 4 bases and J by 2 bases, leaving 9 bases between them. Germline V gene data show CDR1 as SGHAT and CDR2 as FQNNGV. In DNA form, the CDR3 reads TGTGCCAGCAGCTGGGGCCCAACCTACGAGCAGTACTTC. It encodes CASSWGPTYEQYF. Full variable domain (outside the CDR3, taken from reference TRBV11-2 and TRBJ2-7): EAGVAQSPRYKIIEKRQSVAFWCNPISGHATLYWYQQILGQGPKLLIQFQNNGVVDDSQLPKDRFSAERLKGVDSTLKIQPAKLEDSAVYLCASSWGPTYEQYFGPGTRLTVT.

Concerning this clonotype: A read error may be the cause here, since a much bigger clone is one base away. V gene TRBV28 combines with J gene TRBJ2-5; D is tentatively TRBD1 or TRBD2 (5 bases each). The CDR3 totals 13 residues. Germline CDR1 is MDHEN and CDR2 is SYDVKM. The CDR3 nucleotides are TGTGCCAGAAGTTACCGGGGCGTGAAGACCCAGTACTTC. Translation: CARSYRGVKTQYF.